This TCR beta chain was sequenced for a study of CD8 T cells in ankylosing spondylitis. The study, taken as a whole, reports: Reports say disease-linked clones showed up significantly more in matched ankylosing spondylitis synovial fluid. Characteristic of ankylosing spondylitis blood, it appeared, was a TCR beta motif comprising several highly homologous variants.

There are a few counts of this clonotype. Its cognate antigen is unknown. Per germline, CDR1 SQVTM and CDR2 ANQGSEA. CDR3 length: 15 amino acids. The V gene end was trimmed by 2 bases and the J gene end by 3 bases; junction bases not matched to a gene: 7. TCRdb reprocessed the 5' RACE reads via MiXCR and lists one record per CDR3 protein. This sample carries almost 400,000 distinct CDR3 sequences, about 22% of them seen once, and the ten largest clones take approximately 15%. V usage is TRBV29-1 and J usage is TRBJ2-1; 7 positions match TRBD1. The sequenced material came from blood, either unsorted or a sorted T cell fraction (not recorded which). The source is a male donor with ankylosing spondylitis. CDR3 DNA sequence: TGCAGCGTTGAAACCACCGGGACAGACTACAATGAGCAGTTCTTC. Its protein product is CSVETTGTDYNEQFF.